This TCR beta chain emerged from a study of glioma-infiltrating T cells after dendritic cell vaccination. Background on the study: Treatment, given 2003 to 2012, was autologous tumor lysate-pulsed dendritic cell vaccination. Study results and caveats: Few patients contributed both blood and tumor specimens.

The CDR3 consists of 15 residues. The J segment lost 1 base and the V segment lost 4 bases, leaving 3 bases of the junction unmatched. The germline CDR1 and CDR2 sequences are SGHNT and YYREEE (reference sequence). Isocitrate dehydrogenase mutation was absent in all glioblastoma patients. The PCR used 60 V beta and 13 J beta primers. Some clones are missing from TCRdb's copy, which holds only in-frame ones; the method was immunoSEQ multiplex PCR. The sample carries 95,000 to 110,000 clones, 81% recorded once. Concerning this clone: Its cognate antigen is unknown.

This rearrangement joins TRBV5-4 to TRBJ1-4; 8 nucleotides agree with TRBD1. This receptor was taken from a human donor with glioblastoma. This specimen consisted of blood, obtained before dendritic cell vaccination. The CDR3 sequence: CASSLQGETNEKLFF. As DNA, the CDR3 is TGTGCCAGCAGCCTACAGGGGGAAACTAATGAAAAACTGTTTTTT.